What follows describes a single T cell receptor (beta chain). The table lists this clonotype with many counts. The antigen it binds to is not known. Base quality data are lacking; no much larger clone is found one base away. Trimming costs V 3 bases and J 2 bases, and their ends lie 13 bases apart. Counted from cysteine to phenylalanine, this CDR3 has 14 amino acids. Left in the record is the CDR3 DNA by itself, 42 bases read in frame from the first base. As encoded in the germline V gene, CDR1 is SQVTM while CDR2 is ANQGSEA. The data belong to a study of neurological immune-mediated disorders (dated by TCRdb to between 2017 and 2020). Concerning the study at large: Among the approximately 35 multiple sclerosis patients, relapsing-remitting MS was present in some 31 and secondary progressive MS was present in 3. Of the roughly 70 subjects in the cohort, around 14 were HAM/TSP patients, 34 were multiple sclerosis patients, and 20 were healthy controls. The study compared peripheral blood TCR-beta repertoires of HTLV-I-associated myelopathy (HAM/TSP) patients, multiple sclerosis patients and healthy controls using UMI-based sequencing. Alongside PBMC samples, the set of 80 to 130 TCR-beta libraries contained longitudinal samples, technical triplicates, and paired CD4+ and CD8+ T-cell subsets that had been sorted. The study at large found these results: The MS cluster showed no association with clinical or MRI features, and the authors stated that larger cohorts are needed. No identical CDR3 amino acid sequences were shared among expanded clones across subjects, suggesting private TCR-beta repertoires in all groups. TCR clonal expansion was highest in HAM/TSP patients and lowest in MS patients, with MS patients falling below even healthy controls. In phylogenetic analysis, the repertoires of 18 of 34 MS patients grouped into a cluster of related CDR3 sequences, which suggests a possible signature at the repertoire level.

cDNA was synthesized by template-switch 5'RACE using a primer with a 10-nucleotide random unique molecular identifier that tagged each TCR transcript. Every sequencing run covered 15-18 subjects and yielded more than 180 million TCR-beta sequences. The RNeasy kit was used for extraction of total RNA. TCR-beta VDJ regions were amplified with primers for the TCR constant region and the 5'RACE anchor, using the KAPA Real-time Library Amplification kit. Sample indexes and Illumina adaptors were added in a first PCR, and a second PCR then increased library yield. After Ampure bead purification, the roughly 650 bp TCR product was size-selected on a 2% E-gel SizeSelection system. Before pooling, libraries had their quality checked on a Bioanalyzer, their concentration measured with Qubit, and their quantity determined with the Kapa Library Quantification kit. Paired-end 2 x 150 bp sequencing of the libraries was performed on an Illumina HiSeq 2500. To increase sequence diversity, about 25-31% phiX was spiked into each library pool. Regarding the original processing steps: The quality-filtered reads were processed with the UMI-based MiGEC pipeline, whose error correction step removed more than 90% of the raw TCR sequences. IMGT germline references were used for aligning VDJ genes, and each clonotype was defined as a unique CDR3 amino acid sequence together with its V-J genes. Clonal expansion, Shannon diversity and CDR3 relatedness were evaluated with VDJtools (CalcPairwiseDistances, ClusterSamples), while phylogenetic trees were built in CLCbio workbench. Expanded clones were defined as having at least 8 unique UMIs, based on coefficient-of-variation modelling across technical triplicates. Through fastp at Q25 and MiXCR, TCRdb rebuilt clones from the public reads, retaining in-frame beta chains. One record per CDR3 amino acid sequence lists the most common genes and DNA. These V and J calls originate from TCRdb's pipeline instead of the authors' own analysis. The sample records approximately 90,000 distinct CDR3 sequences, 3.5% of which are singletons. The ten biggest clones cover 5% to 6.5% of the sample.

For unsorted PBMC libraries, 2 million PBMCs were used after storage in RNAlater at -80 degrees C until RNA extraction. Multiple sclerosis patients were enrolled in a US clinical protocol evaluating disease progression by magnetic resonance imaging. PBMCs were separated from peripheral blood using Ficoll-Hypaque density gradient centrifugation and then cryopreserved in liquid nitrogen. The sequenced sample consisted of PBMCs. The TCR originated in a woman between 18 and 29 years old with multiple sclerosis. The sequence links TRBV29-1 to TRBJ2-5; matching of 5 bases hints at TRBD1 as the D gene. The bases are TGCAGCGTTGATTTCAGGGCCCTACAAGAGACCCAGTACTTC. The translation is CSVDFRALQETQYF. Supplemented by the reference TRBV29-1 and TRBJ2-5 proteins around the CDR3, the complete variable domain is SAVISQKPSRDICQRGTSLTIQCQVDSQVTMMFWYRQQPGQSLTLIATANQGSEATYESGFVIDKFPISRPNLTFSTLTVSNMSPEDSSIYLCSVDFRALQETQYFGPGTRLLVL.